The 28 T cell receptor beta chains presented below share a single source sample, sequenced in a study of control samples from healthy donors and cancer patients. TCRdb keeps only in-frame clones here, not all; method: immunoSEQ multiplex PCR. Found here are 90,000 to 100,000 clones, approximately 81% of them singletons; the top ten hold more than 9%. Sequenced input: blood. The receptors were gathered from a woman in her twenties or thirties in good health.

The rearrangement joins TRBV6-1 to TRBJ1-5; a possible D gene is TRBD1 (5 bases). CDR3 size: 14 residues. Germline V gene lookup returns CDR1 MNHNS and CDR2 SASEGT. The ends were cut back, 2 bases at V and 5 bases at J, with 10 bases in the middle. The CDR3 protein is CASSEYWGDQPQHF. CDR3 DNA sequence: TGTGCCAGCAGTGAATATTGGGGGGATCAGCCCCAGCATTTT.

V and J are TRBV15 and TRBJ1-1; unclear D gene. Between the trimmed V and J ends, which lost 7 bases and 5 bases, there was a span of 20 bases. CDR3 length: 15 residues. Germline loops: CDR1 LNHNV, CDR2 YYDKDF (reference sequence). CDR3 sequence: CATNPGGGGRTEAFF. DNA of the CDR3: TGTGCCACCAACCCGGGAGGCGGCGGTCGGACTGAAGCTTTCTTT. Combining the CDR3 with reference TRBV15 and TRBJ1-1 gives the whole variable domain DAMVIQNPRYQVTQFGKPVTLSCSQTLNHNVMYWYQQKSSQAPKLLFHYYDKDFNNEADTPDNFQSRRPNTSFCFLDIRSPGLGDTAMYLCATNPGGGGRTEAFFGQGTRLTVV.

This chain joins TRBV21-1 and TRBJ1-1; the D call in the table, TRBD1, was not verified against the DNA. TRBV21-1 is a documented pseudogene. The CDR3 sequence is 13 residues long. This chain's CDR3 is CASSKQGYTEAFF. The CDR3 DNA follows: TGTGCCAGCAGCAAACAGGGCTACACTGAAGCTTTCTTT.

V usage is TRBV5-1 and J usage is TRBJ2-2; 9 bases agree with TRBD1. The CDR3 runs 16 residues. Germline loops: CDR1 SGHRS, CDR2 YFSETQ. Trimming removed 0 bases from V and 6 bases from J; junction bases left unmatched: 6. The CDR3, as DNA: TGCGCCAGCAGCTTGGACCGGGGACAGGGTTCCGGGGAGCTGTTTTTT. Translated, it gives CASSLDRGQGSGELFF.

The V gene is TRBV14, the J gene TRBJ1-3; unclear D gene. V lost 1 base and J 3 bases, leaving 13 bases between the germline ends. The CDR3 loop spans 16 amino acids. Germline V lookup: CDR1 SGHDN, CDR2 FVKESK. The CDR3 spells CASSQAGGFDGNTIYF. DNA of the CDR3: TGTGCCAGCAGCCAAGCGGGAGGTTTCGATGGAAACACCATATATTTT.

The chain's CDR3 is CSVEGYGYTF. The CDR3 DNA sequence: TGCAGCGTAGAGGGCTATGGCTACACCTTC. The chain uses TRBV29-1 and TRBJ1-2, with D uncertain. The CDR3 contains 10 residues. V was cut by 6 bases and J by 4 bases, with 6 bases left in between. In germline, CDR1 is SQVTM, CDR2 ANQGSEA.

V gene TRBV18 combines with J gene TRBJ1-2; 8 bases align to TRBD1. Germline V CDR1 and CDR2: KGHSH, LQKENI. The CDR3 consists of 14 residues. V gave up 3 bases and J gave up 4 bases; unmatched junction bases: 4. The CDR3 region has the DNA TGTGCCAGCTCACCGGACAGGGAAGGCTATGGCTACACCTTC. Protein: CASSPDREGYGYTF.

This clone has ten or more counts. The chain is built from TRBV5-6 and TRBJ2-1, with TRBD1 matching over 9 bases. V was pared by 4 bases and J by 12 bases, with 8 bases of the junction left unmatched. CDR1 is SGHDT and CDR2 is YYEEEE in the germline V gene. The CDR3 sequence is 13 residues long. Here the CDR3 reads CASSPGTGLGQFF. As DNA, the CDR3 is TGTGCCAGCAGCCCAGGGACAGGGCTTGGGCAGTTCTTC.

This chain connects TRBV6-1 to TRBJ2-3; 8 bases agree with TRBD1. The trim removed 2 bases at V and 4 bases at J, leaving 8 bases unmatched. The CDR3 totals 16 residues. The germline CDR1 and CDR2 sequences are MNHNS and SASEGT. CDR3 in DNA: TGTGCCAGCAGTGAACTTGGACAGGGTCTGGCAGATACGCAGTATTTT. Its translation is CASSELGQGLADTQYF.

This clone appeared a single time. J is TRBJ1-2 and V is TRBV18; 8 nucleotides align to TRBD1. CDR1 is KGHSH, CDR2 LQKENI, per germline. CDR3 size: 16 residues. The junction had 14 bases not matched to a gene; V was cut back by 3 bases and J by 8 bases. This CDR3 is CASSPSPGGARLGYTF. The CDR3 DNA is TGTGCCAGCTCACCCTCTCCAGGGGGCGCGCGTTTGGGCTACACCTTC.

The table lists this clone with a few counts. The chain is built from TRBV4-2 and TRBJ2-5; D is tentatively TRBD1 or TRBD2 (5 bases each). Trimming cost V 0 bases and J 10 bases, with 9 bases left between them. The CDR3 runs to 12 residues. Germline CDR1 reads LGHNA; CDR2 reads YNFKEQ. CDR3 sequence: CASSQEGGGQYF. CDR3 DNA: TGTGCCAGCAGCCAAGAGGGTGGGGGCCAGTACTTC.

The rearrangement joins TRBV4-1 to TRBJ1-5; D possibly corresponds to TRBD1 (5 bases). The CDR3 has 15 residues. Germline V CDR1 and CDR2: MGHRA, YSYEKL. V lost 4 bases to trimming and J lost 5 bases, with 15 bases between them. DNA of the CDR3: TGCGCCAGCAGCCCCACCGAACGGGGACATCAGCCCCAGCATTTT. Its protein product is CASSPTERGHQPQHF.

The chain links TRBV10-3 to TRBJ2-3; TRBD2 aligns across 8 bases. The CDR3 contains 17 residues. Per the germline V gene, CDR1 is ENHRY and CDR2 is SYGVKD. J gave up 2 bases and V 4 bases, and 11 bases lay outside the gene matches. CDR3 loop: CAISGSGAAPSTDTQYF. For the CDR3, the DNA is TGTGCCATCAGTGGTAGCGGGGCCGCCCCATCCACAGATACGCAGTATTTT.

The CDR3 reads CASSSITGAGELFF. CDR3 bases: TGTGCCAGCAGCTCGATTACAGGGGCCGGGGAGCTGTTTTTT. The J gene is TRBJ2-2, the V gene TRBV11-2, with 7 bases lining up with TRBD1. The germline gives CDR1 SGHAT, CDR2 FQNNGV. The V segment lost 4 bases and the J segment 6 bases; nucleotides outside the gene matches: 5. CDR3 size: 14 residues.

The chain uses TRBV19 and TRBJ2-3, with D unresolved. Germline-derived CDR1 and CDR2 are LNHDA and SQIVND (reference sequence). The CDR3 spans 13 residues. V lost 2 bases to trimming and J lost 5 bases, with 8 bases between them. CDR3 amino acids: CASSISSRDTQYF. CDR3 DNA: TGTGCCAGTAGTATATCCTCCAGAGATACGCAGTATTTT. Full variable domain (rest looked up from reference TRBV19 and TRBJ2-3): DGGITQSPKYLFRKEGQNVTLSCEQNLNHDAMYWYRQDPGQGLRLIYYSQIVNDFQKGDIAEGYSVSREKKESFPLTVTSAQKNPTAFYLCASSISSRDTQYFGPGTRLTVL.

The chain has TRBV29-1 and TRBJ1-1, with D possibly being TRBD1 (6 bases). Germline-derived CDR1 and CDR2 are SQVTM and ANQGSEA. V lost 6 bases and J 0 bases, leaving 20 bases between the germline ends. The CDR3 is made up of 16 amino acids. CDR3 in amino acids: CSVLTQGLLMNTEAFF. In DNA, the CDR3 is TGCAGCGTACTAACACAGGGCCTCCTTATGAACACTGAAGCTTTCTTT. The whole variable domain, remainder taken from reference TRBV29-1 and TRBJ1-1, is SAVISQKPSRDICQRGTSLTIQCQVDSQVTMMFWYRQQPGQSLTLIATANQGSEATYESGFVIDKFPISRPNLTFSTLTVSNMSPEDSSIYLCSVLTQGLLMNTEAFFGQGTRLTVV.

The chain carries TRBV9 and TRBJ1-1; no firm D call. Germline V gene lookup returns CDR1 SGDLS and CDR2 YYNGEE. CDR3 length: 13 amino acids. V was clipped by 4 bases and J by 1 base, with 8 bases between them. The CDR3 is CASSPSPNTEAFF. The CDR3 DNA reads TGTGCCAGCAGCCCTTCGCCGAACACTGAAGCTTTCTTT.

This clone came up a few times. The J gene is TRBJ2-5, the V gene TRBV19; D is unclear. Germline assignment: CDR1 LNHDA and CDR2 SQIVND (reference sequence). The CDR3 consists of 10 residues. Trimming pared 0 bases from V and 7 bases from J, leaving 0 bases between. The CDR3 DNA is TGTGCCAGTAGTATAGAGACCCAGTACTTC. Encoded protein: CASSIETQYF.

The V gene is TRBV21-1, the J gene TRBJ1-5. TRBV21-1 is a known pseudogene. The CDR3 extends over 15 amino acids. Here the CDR3 DNA reads TGTGCCAGCAGCAAAGCCGGCAGCGGCGATCAGCCCCAGCATTTT. This gives the protein CASSKAGSGDQPQHF.

This clone showed up just a few times. The chain combines TRBV9 with TRBJ1-3, with a tentative D call TRBD1 (5 bases). V was shortened by 0 bases and J by 14 bases, with 12 bases between the two germline ends. The CDR3 covers 12 residues. Germline CDR1 reads SGDLS; CDR2 reads YYNGEE. The CDR3 nucleotides read TGTGCCAGCAGCGTAGACGGGGCAAGAGTATATTTT. As protein: CASSVDGARVYF.

The chain joins TRBV30 to TRBJ1-1; D gene unclear. There are 16 residues in the CDR3. With 1 base removed from V and 1 base from J, the gap between germline ends came to 16 bases. Per germline, CDR1 GTSNPN and CDR2 SVGIG (reference sequence). The DNA of the CDR3 is TGTGCCTGGAGTGCGCGCCTTCCCGGATCGAACACTGAAGCTTTCTTT. Protein: CAWSARLPGSNTEAFF.

This rearrangement joins TRBV19 to TRBJ1-5, with a tentative D call TRBD1 (6 bases). V shed 10 bases and J shed 6 bases, with 19 bases lying between them. Per germline, CDR1 LNHDA and CDR2 SQIVND (reference sequence). This CDR3 has 14 residues. The CDR3 sequence: CATTGRGQGQPQHF. In DNA form, the CDR3 reads TGTGCCACCACGGGCCGGGGGCAGGGTCAGCCCCAGCATTTT.

Only one count was recorded for this clone. This chain links TRBV15 with TRBJ2-3; D ambiguous. Germline loops: CDR1 LNHNV, CDR2 YYDKDF (reference sequence). Trimming cost V 6 bases and J 6 bases, with 7 bases left between them. The CDR3 has 11 residues. This CDR3 is CATSILDTQYF. The DNA for the CDR3 is TGTGCCACCAGTATCCTGGATACGCAGTATTTT.

This rearrangement joins TRBV11-2 to TRBJ1-3; tentatively, D is TRBD1 (5 bases). V lost 7 bases and J lost 1, with 17 bases in between. Germline V lookup: CDR1 SGHAT, CDR2 FQNNGV. This CDR3 is 16 amino acids long. Here the CDR3 reads CASTDPERGSGNTIYF. The CDR3 coding sequence is TGTGCCAGCACCGACCCGGAACGGGGGTCTGGAAACACCATATATTTT.

This rearrangement joins TRBV6-1 to TRBJ1-5; a weak D match, TRBD1 (5 bases). Per the germline V gene, CDR1 is MNHNS and CDR2 is SASEGT. The CDR3 runs 15 residues. Trimming pared 3 bases from V and 4 bases from J, leaving 13 bases between. In nucleotides, the CDR3 is TGTGCCAGCAGTGACGGATCCGGGGGGAATCAGCCCCAGCATTTT. Its protein product is CASSDGSGGNQPQHF.

This clone came up a few times. The chain combines TRBV6-2 or TRBV6-3 with TRBJ2-1; 9 nucleotides agree with TRBD2. Unmatched junction bases numbered 5, after V lost 1 base and J lost 7 bases. The CDR3 covers 15 residues. Germline V gene sequence: CDR1 MNHEY, CDR2 SVGEGT. The CDR3 DNA follows: TGTGCCAGCAGTTACTGGCGGGGGGGCCGTAATGAGCAGTTCTTC. Translation: CASSYWRGGRNEQFF.

This clone has only one observation. The chain links TRBV24-1 to TRBJ1-2, with D unclear. This CDR3 comprises 16 residues. From germline, CDR1 is KGHDR and CDR2 SFDVKD. The V end lost 9 bases, the J end lost 0 bases, and 19 bases lay between the germline ends. The CDR3 is CATGRQEDQPNYGYTF. CDR3 nucleotide sequence: TGTGCCACCGGTCGGCAGGAGGATCAACCTAACTATGGCTACACCTTC.

This sequence joins TRBV2 and TRBJ2-1, with D possibly being TRBD1 or TRBD2 (5 bases each). The V end lost 6 bases, the J end lost 9 bases, and 27 bases lay between the germline ends. Per the germline V gene, CDR1 is SNHLY and CDR2 is FYNNEI. The CDR3 length is 17 residues. The CDR3: CASSKSSGTLSRAEQFF. The CDR3 DNA follows: TGTGCCAGCAGCAAATCCTCTGGGACCCTCTCTCGTGCTGAGCAGTTCTTC.